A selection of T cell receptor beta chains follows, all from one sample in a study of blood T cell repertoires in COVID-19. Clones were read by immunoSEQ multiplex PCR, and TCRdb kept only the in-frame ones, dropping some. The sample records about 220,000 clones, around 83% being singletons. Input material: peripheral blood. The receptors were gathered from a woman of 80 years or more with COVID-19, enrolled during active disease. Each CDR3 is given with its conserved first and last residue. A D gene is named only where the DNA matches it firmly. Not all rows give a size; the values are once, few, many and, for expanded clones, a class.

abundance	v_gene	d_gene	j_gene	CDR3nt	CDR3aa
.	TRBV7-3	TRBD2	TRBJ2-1	TGTGCCAGCAGCCCTAGCGGGGGGGCAGGGGAGCAGTTCTTC	CASSPSGGAGEQFF
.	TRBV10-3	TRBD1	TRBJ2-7	TGTGCCACCCAAGGACAGGGTTACGAGCAGTACTTC	CATQGQGYEQYF
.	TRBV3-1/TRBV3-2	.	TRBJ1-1	TGTGCCAGCAGCCGCACGGGTAACACTGAAGCTTTCTTT	CASSRTGNTEAFF
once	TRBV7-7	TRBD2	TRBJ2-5	TGTGCTAGCAGCTTAGGCCTAGCGGGGTCTCAAGAGACCCAGTACTTC	CASSLGLAGSQETQYF
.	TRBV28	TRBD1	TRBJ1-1	TGTGCCGTAGTTGGACAGGTGAACACTGAAGCTTTCTTT	CAVVGQVNTEAFF
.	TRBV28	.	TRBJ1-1	TGTGCCAGCAGTGCTGCGGGACGGTGGAACACTGAAGCTTTCTTT	CASSAAGRWNTEAFF
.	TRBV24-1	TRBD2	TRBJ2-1	TGTGCCACCAGTACTAGCGGGAACAATGAGCAGTTCTTC	CATSTSGNNEQFF
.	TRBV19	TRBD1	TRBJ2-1	TGTGCCAGTAAAATCCGGACAGGGGATATCTACAATGAGCAGTTCTTC	CASKIRTGDIYNEQFF
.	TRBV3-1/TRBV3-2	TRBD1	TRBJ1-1	TGTGCCAGCAGCCCCCCGGGACAGGCGAGGGTCACTGAAGCTTTCTTT	CASSPPGQARVTEAFF
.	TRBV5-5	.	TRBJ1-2	TGTGCCAGCAGCTTGATTCTAACAGTTGCTAACTATGGCTACACCTTC	CASSLILTVANYGYTF
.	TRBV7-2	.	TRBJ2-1	TGTGCCAGCAGCTTAGATGGGCAGGTCAATGAGCAGTTCTTC	CASSLDGQVNEQFF
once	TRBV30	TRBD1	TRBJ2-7	TGTGCCTGGGACAGGGGTTTCTCGATCGAGCAGTACTTC	CAWDRGFSIEQYF
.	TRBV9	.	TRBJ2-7	TGTGCCAGCAGCGTAGCTTCAGGACAGCAGTACGAGCAGTACTTC	CASSVASGQQYEQYF
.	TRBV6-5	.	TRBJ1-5	TGTGCCAGCAGTTACTCGTTGAGGGTTCAGCCCCAGCATTTT	CASSYSLRVQPQHF
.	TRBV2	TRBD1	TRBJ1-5	TGTGCCAGCAAGGACAGGTCAGGCAGCAATCAGCCCCAGCATTTT	CASKDRSGSNQPQHF
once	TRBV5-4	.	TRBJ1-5	TGTGCCAGCAGCTTGGACGGTTTGAACAATCAGCCCCAGCATTTT	CASSLDGLNNQPQHF
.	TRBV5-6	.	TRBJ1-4	TGTGCCAGCACGCGGGCGGGTTCGACTAATGAAAAACTGTTTTTT	CASTRAGSTNEKLFF
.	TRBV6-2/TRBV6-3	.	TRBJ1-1	TGTGCCAGCAGTTACCGCCGGGTCTCCAATCGGCCTACTGAAGCTTTCTTT	CASSYRRVSNRPTEAFF
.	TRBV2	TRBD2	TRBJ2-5	TGTGCCAGCAGCGAGGATGGTAGCGGGAGAAGGGGGACCCAGTACTTC	CASSEDGSGRRGTQYF
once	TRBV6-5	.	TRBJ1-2	TGTGCCAGCAGTTATCTGGGGGCAGGCTATGGCTACACCTTC	CASSYLGAGYGYTF
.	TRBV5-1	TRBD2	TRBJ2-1	TGCGCCAGCAGCTCCCGCGGGGGTCTCTACAATGAGCAGTTCTTC	CASSSRGGLYNEQFF
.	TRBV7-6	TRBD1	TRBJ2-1	TGTGCCAGCAGCCCGAACAGGGGTGGCAATGAGCAGTTCTTC	CASSPNRGGNEQFF
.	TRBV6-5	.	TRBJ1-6	TGTGCCAGCAGTTACAACGGGGGAGAGTCACCCCTCCACTTT	CASSYNGGESPLHF
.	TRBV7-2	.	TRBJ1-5	TGTGCCAGCAGCTTAGAGAAGGGACAACAGCCCCAGCATTTT	CASSLEKGQQPQHF
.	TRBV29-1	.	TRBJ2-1	TGCAGCGTATCACGGGTTCTTCCCGTCAATGAGCAGTTCTTC	CSVSRVLPVNEQFF
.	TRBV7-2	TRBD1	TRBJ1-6	TGTGCCAGCAGCCCCGGGACAGGGAAATCACCCCTCCACTTT	CASSPGTGKSPLHF
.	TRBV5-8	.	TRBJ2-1	TGTGCCAGCAGCTTGGCCGCGACTACCACGCGTGAGCAGTTCTTC	CASSLAATTTREQFF
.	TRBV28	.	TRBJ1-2	TGTGCCACCCTGGACAGCGTTCACTATGGCTACACCTTC	CATLDSVHYGYTF
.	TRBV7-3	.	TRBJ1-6	TGTGCCAGCAGCTCCACAGGGACTTCACCCCTCCACTTT	CASSSTGTSPLHF
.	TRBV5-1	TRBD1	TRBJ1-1	TGCGCCAGCAGCCCGGGACAGGGCGCCTCTGAAGCTTTCTTT	CASSPGQGASEAFF
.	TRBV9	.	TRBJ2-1	TGTGCCAGCAGCGTTGGAGGCCTCACTGGGAATGAGCAGTTCTTC	CASSVGGLTGNEQFF
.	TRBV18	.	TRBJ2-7	TGTGCCAGCTCCCCTGGACAGCTCTACGAGCAGTACTTC	CASSPGQLYEQYF
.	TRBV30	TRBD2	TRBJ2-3	TGTGCCTGGAGTGGATCAAGCGGGGCTAGCACAGATACGCAGTATTTT	CAWSGSSGASTDTQYF
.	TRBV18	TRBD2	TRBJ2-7	TGTGCCAGCTCACCACCGGGACTAGCGGCCTCCTACGAGCAGTACTTC	CASSPPGLAASYEQYF
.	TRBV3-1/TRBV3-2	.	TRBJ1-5	TGTGCCAGCAGCCAAGATCTCCAGCCCCAGCATTTT	CASSQDLQPQHF
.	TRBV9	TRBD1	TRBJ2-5	TGTGCCAGCAGCGTATCTGGGACAGGGGTGAAAGAGACCCAGTACTTC	CASSVSGTGVKETQYF
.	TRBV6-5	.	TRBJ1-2	TGTGCCAGCAGTTACGAGGCAGGGTTCTATGGCTACACCTTC	CASSYEAGFYGYTF
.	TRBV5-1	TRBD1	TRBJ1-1	TGCGCCAGCAGCGCAGGGACAGGGGGCGTGGAGGCTTTCTTT	CASSAGTGGVEAFF
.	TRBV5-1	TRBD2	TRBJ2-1	TGCGCCAGCAGCTTGGCACTAGCGGGAGGGGAAAAAGATGAGCAGTTCTTC	CASSLALAGGEKDEQFF
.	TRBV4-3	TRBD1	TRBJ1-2	TGCGCCAGCAGCCAGATTAGACAGGGAATGACGGGCTACACCTTC	CASSQIRQGMTGYTF
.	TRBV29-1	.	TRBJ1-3	TGCAGCGTTGTTGGGCTTGGAAACACCATATATTTT	CSVVGLGNTIYF
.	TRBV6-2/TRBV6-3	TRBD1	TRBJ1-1	TGTGCCAGCAGTTACTCGTTGGACAGGGATTTCACTGAAGCTTTCTTT	CASSYSLDRDFTEAFF
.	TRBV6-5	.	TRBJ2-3	TGTGCCATTTCGACTTGGGATACGCAGTATTTT	CAISTWDTQYF
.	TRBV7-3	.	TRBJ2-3	TGTGCCAGCAGCGACTCTTTGGGTGGCACAGATACGCAGTATTTT	CASSDSLGGTDTQYF
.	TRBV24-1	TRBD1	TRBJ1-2	TGTGCCACCAGTGATCCCGGACAGGGGGCAGCTGGCTATGGCTACACCTTC	CATSDPGQGAAGYGYTF
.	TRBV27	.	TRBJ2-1	TGTGCCAGCAGCCCCAGGGCAGCTTTCAATGAGCAGTTCTTC	CASSPRAAFNEQFF
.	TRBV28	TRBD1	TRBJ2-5	TGTGCCAGCAGTTTAGGACAGGGGGGCTTGGGAGAGACCCAGTACTTC	CASSLGQGGLGETQYF
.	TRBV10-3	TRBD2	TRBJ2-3	TGTGCCATCAGTGAACCGGCGGGAGGGGGCACAGATACGCAGTATTTT	CAISEPAGGGTDTQYF
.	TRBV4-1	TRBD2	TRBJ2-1	TGCGCCAGCAGCCAAGCTAGCGGATCCTACAATGAGCAGTTCTTC	CASSQASGSYNEQFF
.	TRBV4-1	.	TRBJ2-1	TGCGCCAGCAGCCAAGAAAAGTTCGGGCAGTTCTTC	CASSQEKFGQFF
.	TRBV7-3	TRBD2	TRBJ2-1	TGTGCCAGCAGCCCAACTAGCGGGGGCGTTCATGAGCAGTTCTTC	CASSPTSGGVHEQFF
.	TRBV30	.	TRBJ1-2	TGTGCCTGGAGTGTGAGTGTATATGGCTACACCTTC	CAWSVSVYGYTF
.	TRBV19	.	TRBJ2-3	TGTGCCAGTAGTATTACGCCGGGGGGCACAGATACGCAGTATTTT	CASSITPGGTDTQYF